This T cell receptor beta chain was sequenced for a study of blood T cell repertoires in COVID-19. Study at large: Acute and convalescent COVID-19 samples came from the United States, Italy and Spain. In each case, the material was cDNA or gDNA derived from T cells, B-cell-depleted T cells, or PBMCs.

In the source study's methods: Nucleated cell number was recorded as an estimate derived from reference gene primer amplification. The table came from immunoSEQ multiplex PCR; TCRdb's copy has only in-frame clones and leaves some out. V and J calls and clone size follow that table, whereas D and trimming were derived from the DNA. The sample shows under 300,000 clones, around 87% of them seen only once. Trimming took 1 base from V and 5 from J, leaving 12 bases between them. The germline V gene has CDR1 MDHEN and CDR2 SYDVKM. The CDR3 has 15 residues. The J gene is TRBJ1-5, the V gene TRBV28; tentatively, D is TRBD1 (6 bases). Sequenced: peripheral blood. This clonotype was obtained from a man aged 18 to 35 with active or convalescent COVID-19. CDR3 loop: CASSLSTGRYQPQHF. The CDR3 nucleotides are TGTGCCAGCAGTTTATCTACAGGGAGATATCAGCCCCAGCATTTT.